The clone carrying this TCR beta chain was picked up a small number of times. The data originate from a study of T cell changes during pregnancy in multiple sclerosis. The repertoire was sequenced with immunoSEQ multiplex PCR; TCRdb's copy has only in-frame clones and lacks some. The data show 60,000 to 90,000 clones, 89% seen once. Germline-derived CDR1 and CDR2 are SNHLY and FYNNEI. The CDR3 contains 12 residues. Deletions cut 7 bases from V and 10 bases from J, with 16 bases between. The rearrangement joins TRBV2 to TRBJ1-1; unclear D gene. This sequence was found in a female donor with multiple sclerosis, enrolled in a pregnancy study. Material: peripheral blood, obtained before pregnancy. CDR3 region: CASTDGVKGAFF. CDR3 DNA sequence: TGTGCCAGCACCGACGGGGTAAAAGGAGCTTTCTTT.